This T cell receptor (beta chain) was captured in a study of technical replicates of blood from a few donors. TCRdb keeps only in-frame clones here, not all; method: immunoSEQ multiplex PCR. The data show more than 65,000 clones, with roughly 91% seen just once and over 0.35% held by the top ten. This CDR3 contains 15 residues. CDR1 is SGHTS and CDR2 is YDEGEE in the germline V gene. V lost 3 bases and J lost 3, with 14 bases in between. The V call is TRBV5-8, the J call TRBJ2-3; D is perhaps TRBD1 (6 bases). What was sequenced was T cells isolated from PBMCs. The clonotype comes from a human donor in good health. The CDR3 DNA reads TGTGCCAGCAGCTCCCGCCGAGGGGGAACAGATACGCAGTATTTT. The encoded protein is CASSSRRGGTDTQYF. The entire variable domain, with the rest obtained from reference TRBV5-8 and TRBJ2-3, is as follows: EAGVTQSPTHLIKTRGQQATLRCSPISGHTSVYWYQQALGLGLQFLLWYDEGEERNRGNFPPRFSGRQFPNYSSELNVNALELEDSALYLCASSSRRGGTDTQYFGPGTRLTVL.